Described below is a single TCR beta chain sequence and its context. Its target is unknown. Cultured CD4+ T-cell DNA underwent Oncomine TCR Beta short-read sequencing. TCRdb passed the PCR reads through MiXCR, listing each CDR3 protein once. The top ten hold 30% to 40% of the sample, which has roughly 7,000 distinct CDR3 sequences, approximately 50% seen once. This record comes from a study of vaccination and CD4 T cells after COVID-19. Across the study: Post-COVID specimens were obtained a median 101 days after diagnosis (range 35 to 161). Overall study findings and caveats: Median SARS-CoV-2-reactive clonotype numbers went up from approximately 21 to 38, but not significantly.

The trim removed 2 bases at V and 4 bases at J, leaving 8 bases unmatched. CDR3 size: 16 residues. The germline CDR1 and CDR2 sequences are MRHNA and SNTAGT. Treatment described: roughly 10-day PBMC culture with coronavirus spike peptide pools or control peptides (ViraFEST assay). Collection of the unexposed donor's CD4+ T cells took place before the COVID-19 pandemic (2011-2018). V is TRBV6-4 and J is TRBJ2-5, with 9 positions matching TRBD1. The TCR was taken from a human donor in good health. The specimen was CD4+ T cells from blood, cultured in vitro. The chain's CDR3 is CASSDVSGTGIETQYF. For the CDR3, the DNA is TGTGCCAGCAGTGACGTCTCCGGGACAGGGATAGAGACCCAGTACTTC.